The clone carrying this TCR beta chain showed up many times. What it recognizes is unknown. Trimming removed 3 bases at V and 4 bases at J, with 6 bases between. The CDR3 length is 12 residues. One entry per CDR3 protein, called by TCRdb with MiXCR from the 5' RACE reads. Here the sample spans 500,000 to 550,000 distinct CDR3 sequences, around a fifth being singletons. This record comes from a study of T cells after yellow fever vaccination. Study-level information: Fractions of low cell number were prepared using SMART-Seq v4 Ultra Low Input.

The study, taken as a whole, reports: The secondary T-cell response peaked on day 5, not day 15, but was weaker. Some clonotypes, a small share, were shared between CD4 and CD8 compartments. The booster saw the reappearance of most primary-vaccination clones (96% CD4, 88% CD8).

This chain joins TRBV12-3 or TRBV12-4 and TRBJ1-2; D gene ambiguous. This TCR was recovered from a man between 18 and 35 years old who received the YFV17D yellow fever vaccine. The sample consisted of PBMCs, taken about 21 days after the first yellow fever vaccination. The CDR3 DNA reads TGTGCCAGCAGTTTTAGAGGCTATGGCTACACCTTC. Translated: CASSFRGYGYTF.